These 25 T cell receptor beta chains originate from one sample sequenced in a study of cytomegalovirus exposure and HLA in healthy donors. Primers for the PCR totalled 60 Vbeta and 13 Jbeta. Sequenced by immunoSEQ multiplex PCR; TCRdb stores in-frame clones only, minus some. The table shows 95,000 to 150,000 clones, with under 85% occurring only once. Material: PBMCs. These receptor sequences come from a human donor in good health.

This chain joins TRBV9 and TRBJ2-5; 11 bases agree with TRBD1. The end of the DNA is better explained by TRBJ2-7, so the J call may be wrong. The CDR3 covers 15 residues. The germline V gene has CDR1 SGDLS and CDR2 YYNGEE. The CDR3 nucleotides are TGTGCCAGCAGCGCGGGACAGGGGGTGGTTTACGAGCAGTACTTC. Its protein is CASSAGQGVVYEQYF.

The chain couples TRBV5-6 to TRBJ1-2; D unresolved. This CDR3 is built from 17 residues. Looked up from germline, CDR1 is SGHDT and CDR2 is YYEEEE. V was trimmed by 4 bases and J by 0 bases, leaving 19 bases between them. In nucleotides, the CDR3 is TGTGCCAGCAGCCGGACGGGGTCCCCCGAGGCTAACTATGGCTACACCTTC. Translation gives CASSRTGSPEANYGYTF.

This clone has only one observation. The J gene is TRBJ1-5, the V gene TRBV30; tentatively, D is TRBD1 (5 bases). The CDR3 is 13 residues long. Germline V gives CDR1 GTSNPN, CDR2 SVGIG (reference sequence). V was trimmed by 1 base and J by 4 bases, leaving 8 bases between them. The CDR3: CAWSDGHNQPQHF. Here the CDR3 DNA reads TGTGCCTGGAGTGACGGACATAATCAGCCCCAGCATTTT.

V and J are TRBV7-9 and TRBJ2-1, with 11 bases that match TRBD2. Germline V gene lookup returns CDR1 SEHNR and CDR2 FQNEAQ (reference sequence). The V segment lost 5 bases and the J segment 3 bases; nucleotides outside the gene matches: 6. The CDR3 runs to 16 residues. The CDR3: CASSPRLAGGYNEQFF. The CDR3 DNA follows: TGTGCCAGCAGCCCACGGCTAGCGGGAGGCTACAATGAGCAGTTCTTC. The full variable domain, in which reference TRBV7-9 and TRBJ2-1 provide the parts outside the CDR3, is DTGVSQNPRHKITKRGQNVTFRCDPISEHNRLYWYRQTLGQGPEFLTYFQNEAQLEKSRLLSDRFSAERPKGSFSTLEIQRTEQGDSAMYLCASSPRLAGGYNEQFFGPGTRLTVL.

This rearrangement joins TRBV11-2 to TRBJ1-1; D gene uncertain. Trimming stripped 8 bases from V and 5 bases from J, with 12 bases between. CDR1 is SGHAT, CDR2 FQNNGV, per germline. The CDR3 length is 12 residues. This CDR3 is CASEGGYTEAFF. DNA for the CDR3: TGTGCCAGCGAGGGAGGATATACTGAAGCTTTCTTT.

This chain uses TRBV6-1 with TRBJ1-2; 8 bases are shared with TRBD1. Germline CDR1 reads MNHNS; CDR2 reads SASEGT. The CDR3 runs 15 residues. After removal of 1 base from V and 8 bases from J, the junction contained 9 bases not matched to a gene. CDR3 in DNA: TGTGCCAGCAGTGAAGAGGTCAGGGGGCGTAGAGGCTACACCTTC. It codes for CASSEEVRGRRGYTF.

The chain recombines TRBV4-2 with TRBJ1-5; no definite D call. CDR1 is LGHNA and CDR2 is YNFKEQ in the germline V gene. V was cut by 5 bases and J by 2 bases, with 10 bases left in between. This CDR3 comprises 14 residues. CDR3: CASSFWGGNQPQHF. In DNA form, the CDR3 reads TGTGCCAGCAGCTTTTGGGGAGGCAATCAGCCCCAGCATTTT.

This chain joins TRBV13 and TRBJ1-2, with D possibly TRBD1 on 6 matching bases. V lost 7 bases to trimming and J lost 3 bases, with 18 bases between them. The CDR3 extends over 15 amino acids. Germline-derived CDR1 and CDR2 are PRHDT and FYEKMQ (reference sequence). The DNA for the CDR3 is TGTGCCAGCACCCCAAACCCGACAGGTGACTATGGCTACACCTTC. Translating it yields CASTPNPTGDYGYTF.

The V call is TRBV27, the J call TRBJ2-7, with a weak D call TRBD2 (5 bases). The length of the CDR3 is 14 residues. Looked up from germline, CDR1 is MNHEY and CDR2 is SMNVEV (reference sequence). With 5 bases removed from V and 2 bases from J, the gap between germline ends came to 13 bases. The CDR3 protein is CASSPSAVTYEQYF. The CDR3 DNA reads TGTGCCAGCAGTCCGTCAGCGGTGACCTACGAGCAGTACTTC.

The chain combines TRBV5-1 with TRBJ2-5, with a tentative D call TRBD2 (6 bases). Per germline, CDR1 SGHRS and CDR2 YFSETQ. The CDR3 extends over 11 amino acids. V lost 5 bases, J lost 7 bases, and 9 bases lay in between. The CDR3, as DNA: TGCGCCAGCAGGGGAGGAGGGACCCAGTACTTC. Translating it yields CASRGGGTQYF.

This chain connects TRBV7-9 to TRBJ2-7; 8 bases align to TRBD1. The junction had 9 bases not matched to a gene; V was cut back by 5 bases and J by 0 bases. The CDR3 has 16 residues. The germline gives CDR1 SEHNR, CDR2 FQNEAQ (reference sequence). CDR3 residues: CASSLTSGTGSYEQYF. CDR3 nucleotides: TGTGCCAGCAGCCTAACCTCCGGGACAGGCTCCTACGAGCAGTACTTC.

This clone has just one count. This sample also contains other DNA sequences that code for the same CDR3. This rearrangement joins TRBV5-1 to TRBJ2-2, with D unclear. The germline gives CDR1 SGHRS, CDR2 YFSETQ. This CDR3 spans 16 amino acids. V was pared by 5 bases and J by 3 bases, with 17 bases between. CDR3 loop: CASRPLPATHTGELFF. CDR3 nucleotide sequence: TGCGCCAGCAGACCGCTCCCCGCCACTCACACCGGGGAGCTGTTTTTT.

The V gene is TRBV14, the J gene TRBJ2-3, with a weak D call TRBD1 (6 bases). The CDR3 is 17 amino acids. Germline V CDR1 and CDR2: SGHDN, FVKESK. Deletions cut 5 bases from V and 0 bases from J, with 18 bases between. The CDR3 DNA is TGTGCCAGCAGCTCTGGGGGCGTTTCTCCTAGCACAGATACGCAGTATTTT. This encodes CASSSGGVSPSTDTQYF.

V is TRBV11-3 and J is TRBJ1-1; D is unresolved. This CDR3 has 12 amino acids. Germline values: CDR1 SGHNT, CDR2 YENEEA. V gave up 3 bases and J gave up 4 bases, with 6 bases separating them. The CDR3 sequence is CASSFRGTEAFF. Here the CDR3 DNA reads TGTGCCAGCAGCTTCAGAGGCACTGAAGCTTTCTTT.

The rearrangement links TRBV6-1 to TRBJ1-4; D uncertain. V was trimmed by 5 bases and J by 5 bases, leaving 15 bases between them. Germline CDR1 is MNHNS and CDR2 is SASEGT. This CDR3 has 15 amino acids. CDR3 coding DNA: TGTGCCAGCAGTCCCCACAGCAGCCTAAATGAAAAACTGTTTTTT. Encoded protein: CASSPHSSLNEKLFF.

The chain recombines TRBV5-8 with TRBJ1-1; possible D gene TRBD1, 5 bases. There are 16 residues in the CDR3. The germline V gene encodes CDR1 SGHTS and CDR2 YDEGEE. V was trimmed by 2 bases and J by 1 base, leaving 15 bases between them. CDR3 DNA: TGTGCCAGCAGCTTAGGGACTAACTTCAGGAACACTGAAGCTTTCTTT. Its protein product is CASSLGTNFRNTEAFF. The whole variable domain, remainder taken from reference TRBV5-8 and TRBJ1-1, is EAGVTQSPTHLIKTRGQQATLRCSPISGHTSVYWYQQALGLGLQFLLWYDEGEERNRGNFPPRFSGRQFPNYSSELNVNALELEDSALYLCASSLGTNFRNTEAFFGQGTRLTVV.

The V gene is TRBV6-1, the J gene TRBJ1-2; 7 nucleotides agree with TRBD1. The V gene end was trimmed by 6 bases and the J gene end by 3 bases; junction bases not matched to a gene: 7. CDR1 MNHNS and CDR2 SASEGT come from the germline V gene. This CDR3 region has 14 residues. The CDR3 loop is CASRAGQPYYGYTF. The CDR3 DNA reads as TGTGCCAGCAGGGCGGGACAGCCATACTATGGCTACACCTTC.

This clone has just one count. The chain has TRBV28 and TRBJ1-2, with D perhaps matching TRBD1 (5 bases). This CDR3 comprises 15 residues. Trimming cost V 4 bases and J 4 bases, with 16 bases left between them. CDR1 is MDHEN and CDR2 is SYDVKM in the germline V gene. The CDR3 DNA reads TGTGCCAGCAGTTCCCTCACCGACAGATTCTATGGCTACACCTTC. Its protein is CASSSLTDRFYGYTF.

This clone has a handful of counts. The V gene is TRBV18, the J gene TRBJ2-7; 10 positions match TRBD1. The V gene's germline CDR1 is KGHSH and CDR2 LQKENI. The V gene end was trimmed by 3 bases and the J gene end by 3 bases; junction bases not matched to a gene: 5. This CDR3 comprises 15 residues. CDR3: CASSPTTGGFYEQYF. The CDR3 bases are TGTGCCAGCTCACCGACGACAGGGGGCTTCTACGAGCAGTACTTC.

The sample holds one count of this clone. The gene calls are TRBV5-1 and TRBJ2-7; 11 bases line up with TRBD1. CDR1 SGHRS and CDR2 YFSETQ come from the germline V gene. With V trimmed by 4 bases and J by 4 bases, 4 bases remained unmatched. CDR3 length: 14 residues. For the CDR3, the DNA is TGCGCCAGCAGCCCGAGGGACAGGGGGTACGAGCAGTACTTC. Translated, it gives CASSPRDRGYEQYF.

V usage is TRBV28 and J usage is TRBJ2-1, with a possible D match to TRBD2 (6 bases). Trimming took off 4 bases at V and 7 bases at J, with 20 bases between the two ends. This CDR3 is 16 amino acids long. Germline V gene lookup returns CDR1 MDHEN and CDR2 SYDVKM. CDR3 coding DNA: TGTGCCAGCAGTTACAGCGTCGGGAGAGGAGGGAATGAGCAGTTCTTC. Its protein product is CASSYSVGRGGNEQFF.

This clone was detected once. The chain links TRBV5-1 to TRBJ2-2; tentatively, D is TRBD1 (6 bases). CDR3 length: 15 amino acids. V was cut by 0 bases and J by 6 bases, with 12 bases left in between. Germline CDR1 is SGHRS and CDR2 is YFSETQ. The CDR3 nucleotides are TGCGCCAGCAGCTTGGGGGTCAGGGGTTCCGGGGAGCTGTTTTTT. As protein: CASSLGVRGSGELFF.

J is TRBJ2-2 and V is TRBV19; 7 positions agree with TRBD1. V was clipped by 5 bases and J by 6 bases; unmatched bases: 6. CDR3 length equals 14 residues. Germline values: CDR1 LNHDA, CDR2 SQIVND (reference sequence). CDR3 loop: CASSLHRGAGELFF. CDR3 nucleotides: TGTGCCAGTAGTCTCCACAGGGGCGCCGGGGAGCTGTTTTTT.

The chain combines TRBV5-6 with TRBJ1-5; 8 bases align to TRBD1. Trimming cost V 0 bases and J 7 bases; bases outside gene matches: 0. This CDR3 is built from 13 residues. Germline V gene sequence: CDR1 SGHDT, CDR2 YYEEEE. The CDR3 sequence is CASSLGQGQPQHF. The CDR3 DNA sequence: TGTGCCAGCAGCTTGGGACAGGGGCAGCCCCAGCATTTT.

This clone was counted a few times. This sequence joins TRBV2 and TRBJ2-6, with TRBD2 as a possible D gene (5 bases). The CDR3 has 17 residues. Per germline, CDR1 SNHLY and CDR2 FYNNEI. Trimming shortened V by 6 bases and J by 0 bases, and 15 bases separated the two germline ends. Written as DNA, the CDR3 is TGTGCCAGCAGGGGGTCGGGGATCCTCTCTGGGGCCAACGTCCTGACTTTC. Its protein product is CASRGSGILSGANVLTF.